These 8 T cell receptor beta chains were all obtained from the same sample, sequenced in a study of T cells in Graves' hyperthyroidism and ophthalmopathy. Amplified TCR beta CDR3 regions came from RNA transcripts. When the TCR CDR3 underwent first-round RT-PCR, the HTBI primer set was used. TCRdb reanalysed the multiplex PCR reads using MiXCR and keeps one entry per CDR3 protein. The sample lists 600,000 to 750,000 distinct CDR3 sequences, 15% to 20% occurring once. What was sequenced was blood. These receptors all stem from a man in his fifties or sixties with Graves' hyperthyroidism.

This clonotype was observed many times. The chain is built from TRBV19 and TRBJ2-5, with 10 bases that match TRBD2. Germline V gene lookup returns CDR1 LNHDA and CDR2 SQIVND (reference sequence). V was pared by 6 bases and J by 4 bases, with 2 bases of the junction left unmatched. This CDR3 has 13 residues. This chain's CDR3 is CASSRLAGETQYF. CDR3 nucleotide sequence: TGTGCCAGTAGCCGACTAGCGGGAGAGACCCAGTACTTC.

As regards this clonotype: This likely comes from a read error, as the CDR3 has no conserved phenylalanine or tryptophan at its end. This sequence joins TRBV20-1 and TRBJ2-5; the D call may be TRBD1 or TRBD2 (5 bases each). V lost 4 bases to trimming and J lost 1 base, with 16 bases between them. The germline V gene encodes CDR1 DFQATT and CDR2 SNEGSKA (reference sequence). This CDR3 has 15 amino acids. The CDR3 DNA reads TGCAGTGCTACAGTCCCTAGGGACGGCCAAGAGACCCAGTACGTC. Amino acid sequence: CSATVPRDGQETQYV.

The genes are TRBV7-9 and TRBJ2-1; D remains unclear. Germline V lookup: CDR1 SEHNR, CDR2 FQNEAQ (reference sequence). This CDR3 has 14 residues. The V gene lost 1 base and the J gene lost 5 bases, with 9 bases spanning the gap. The CDR3 reads CASSLVPPNNEQFF. The CDR3 region has the DNA TGTGCCAGCAGCTTAGTGCCACCTAACAATGAGCAGTTCTTC. The full variable domain, rest sourced from reference TRBV7-9 and TRBJ2-1, is DTGVSQNPRHKITKRGQNVTFRCDPISEHNRLYWYRQTLGQGPEFLTYFQNEAQLEKSRLLSDRFSAERPKGSFSTLEIQRTEQGDSAMYLCASSLVPPNNEQFFGPGTRLTVL.

This clonotype was found many times. The rearrangement links TRBV3-1 to TRBJ2-7; no firm D call. The CDR3 runs 14 residues. Between the trimmed V and J ends, which lost 1 base and 5 bases, there was a span of 12 bases. The germline V gene has CDR1 LGHDT and CDR2 YNNKEL (reference sequence). DNA of the CDR3: TGTGCCAGCAGCCAAGGAAACACGCCCCACGAGCAGTACTTC. This translates into CASSQGNTPHEQYF.

This chain uses TRBV27 with TRBJ2-5; 11 bases are a match to TRBD2. Unmatched junction bases numbered 10, after V lost 5 bases and J lost 5 bases. CDR3 length: 16 amino acids. CDR1 is MNHEY and CDR2 is SMNVEV in the germline V gene (reference sequence). The CDR3 sequence: CASSPSSSGRPETQYF. CDR3 DNA: TGTGCCAGCAGTCCTTCGTCTAGCGGGAGGCCGGAGACCCAGTACTTC.

In this sample, this clonotype turned up many times. The chain uses TRBV6-2 or TRBV6-3 and TRBJ2-7; 8 bases match TRBD1. The ends lost 2 bases at V and 5 bases at J; junction bases unmatched: 14. The CDR3 has 17 amino acids. Germline V gives CDR1 MNHEY, CDR2 SVGEGT. CDR3 protein: CASSYDPNRGSIHEQYF. In nucleotides, the CDR3 is TGTGCCAGCAGTTACGACCCTAACAGGGGGTCGATCCACGAGCAGTACTTC.

This clonotype was found a few times. The chain employs TRBV10-2 and TRBJ2-1; D possibly corresponds to TRBD1 (6 bases). Germline lookup yields CDR1 WSHSY and CDR2 SAAADI. The V and J ends lost 7 bases and 1 base respectively, with 8 bases between them. This CDR3 comprises 13 residues. DNA of the CDR3: TGCGCCAGCAACACAGGGTCCTACAATGAGCAGTTCTTC. Translation: CASNTGSYNEQFF.

V usage is TRBV19 and J usage is TRBJ1-2, with 7 bases matching TRBD1. V lost 6 bases and J lost 2; bases outside the gene matches: 18. CDR1 and CDR2 (germline): LNHDA, SQIVND (reference sequence). The length of the CDR3 is 18 residues. CDR3 residues: CASSPRIKTDRQNYGYTF. Here the CDR3 DNA reads TGTGCCAGTAGCCCTCGAATTAAAACGGACAGGCAGAACTATGGCTACACCTTC.